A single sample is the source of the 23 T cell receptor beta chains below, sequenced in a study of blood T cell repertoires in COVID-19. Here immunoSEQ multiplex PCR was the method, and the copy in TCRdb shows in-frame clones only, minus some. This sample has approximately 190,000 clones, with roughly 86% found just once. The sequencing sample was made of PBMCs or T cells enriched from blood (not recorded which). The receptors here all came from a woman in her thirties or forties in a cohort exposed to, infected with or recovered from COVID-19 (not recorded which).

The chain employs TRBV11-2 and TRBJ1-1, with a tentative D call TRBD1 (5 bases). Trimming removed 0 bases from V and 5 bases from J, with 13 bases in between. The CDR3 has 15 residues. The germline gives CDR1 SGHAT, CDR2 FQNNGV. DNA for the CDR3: TGTGCCAGCAGCTTAGAGACAGCCGGAGGGACTGAAGCTTTCTTT. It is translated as CASSLETAGGTEAFF.

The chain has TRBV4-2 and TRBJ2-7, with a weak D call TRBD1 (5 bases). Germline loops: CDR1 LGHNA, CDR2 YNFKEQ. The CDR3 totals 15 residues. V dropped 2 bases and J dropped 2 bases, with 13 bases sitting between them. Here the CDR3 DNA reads TGTGCCAGCAGCCAACCAAACAAGGGGACCTACGAGCAGTACTTC. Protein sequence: CASSQPNKGTYEQYF.

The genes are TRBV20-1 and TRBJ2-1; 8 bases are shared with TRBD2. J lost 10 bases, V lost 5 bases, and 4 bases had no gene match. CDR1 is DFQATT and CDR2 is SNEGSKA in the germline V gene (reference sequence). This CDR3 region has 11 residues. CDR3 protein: CSADGGGEQFF. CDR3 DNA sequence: TGCAGTGCTGACGGGGGGGGAGAGCAGTTCTTC.

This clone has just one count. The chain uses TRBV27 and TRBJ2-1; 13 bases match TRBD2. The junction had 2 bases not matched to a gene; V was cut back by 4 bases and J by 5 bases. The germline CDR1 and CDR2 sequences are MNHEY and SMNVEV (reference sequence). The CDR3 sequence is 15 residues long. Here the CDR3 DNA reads TGTGCCAGCAGTTGGGGGACTAGCGGGGACAATGAGCAGTTCTTC. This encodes CASSWGTSGDNEQFF.

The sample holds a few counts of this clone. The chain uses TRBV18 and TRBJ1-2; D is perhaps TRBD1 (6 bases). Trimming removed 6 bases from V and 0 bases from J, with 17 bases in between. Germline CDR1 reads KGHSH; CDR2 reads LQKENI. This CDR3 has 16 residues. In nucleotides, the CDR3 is TGTGCCAGCTCCCCCGGACAGATTTCAACTAACTATGGCTACACCTTC. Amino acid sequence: CASSPGQISTNYGYTF.

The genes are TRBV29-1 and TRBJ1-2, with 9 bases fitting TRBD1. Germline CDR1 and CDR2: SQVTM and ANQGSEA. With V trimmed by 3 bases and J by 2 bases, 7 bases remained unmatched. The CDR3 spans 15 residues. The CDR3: CSVDSGTGWNYGYTF. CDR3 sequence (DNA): TGCAGCGTTGATTCCGGGACAGGGTGGAACTATGGCTACACCTTC.

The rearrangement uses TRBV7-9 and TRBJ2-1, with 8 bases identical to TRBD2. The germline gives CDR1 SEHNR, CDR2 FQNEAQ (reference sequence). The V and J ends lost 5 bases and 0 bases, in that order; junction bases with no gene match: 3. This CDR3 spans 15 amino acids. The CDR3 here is CASSLSGGSYNEQFF. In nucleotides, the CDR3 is TGTGCCAGCAGCCTAAGCGGGGGCTCCTACAATGAGCAGTTCTTC.

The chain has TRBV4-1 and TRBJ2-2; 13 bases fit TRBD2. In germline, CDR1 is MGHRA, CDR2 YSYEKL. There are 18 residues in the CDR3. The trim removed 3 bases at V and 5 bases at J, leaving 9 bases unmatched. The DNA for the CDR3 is TGCGCCAGCAGCCATTTACTAGCGGGAGGGCCAAGAACCGGGGAGCTGTTTTTT. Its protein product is CASSHLLAGGPRTGELFF.

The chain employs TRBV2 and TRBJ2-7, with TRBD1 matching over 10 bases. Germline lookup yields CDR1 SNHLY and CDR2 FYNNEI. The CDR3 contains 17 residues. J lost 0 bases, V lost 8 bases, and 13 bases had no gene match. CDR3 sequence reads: CASRWGGTGVFSYEQYF. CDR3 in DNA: TGTGCCAGCCGCTGGGGAGGGACAGGGGTCTTCTCCTACGAGCAGTACTTC.

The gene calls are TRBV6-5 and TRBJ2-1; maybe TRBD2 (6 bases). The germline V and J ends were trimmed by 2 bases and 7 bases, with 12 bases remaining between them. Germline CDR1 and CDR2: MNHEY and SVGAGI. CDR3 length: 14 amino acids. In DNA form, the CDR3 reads TGTGCCAGCAGTTACGGCGGGAACAAAAATGAGCAGTTCTTC. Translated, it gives CASSYGGNKNEQFF.

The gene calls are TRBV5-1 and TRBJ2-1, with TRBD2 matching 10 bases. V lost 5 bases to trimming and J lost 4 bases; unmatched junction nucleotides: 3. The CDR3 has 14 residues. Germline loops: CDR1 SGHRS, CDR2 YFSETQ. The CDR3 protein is CASRLAGPYNEQFF. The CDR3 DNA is TGCGCCAGCAGACTAGCGGGGCCTTACAATGAGCAGTTCTTC.

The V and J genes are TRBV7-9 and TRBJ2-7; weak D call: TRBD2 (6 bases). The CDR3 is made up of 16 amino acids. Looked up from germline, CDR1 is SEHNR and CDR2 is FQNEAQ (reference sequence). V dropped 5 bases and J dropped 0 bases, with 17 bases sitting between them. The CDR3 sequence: CASSPPNTGLSYEQYF. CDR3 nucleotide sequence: TGTGCCAGCAGCCCCCCCAATACGGGACTCTCCTACGAGCAGTACTTC. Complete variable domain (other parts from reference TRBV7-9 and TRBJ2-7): DTGVSQNPRHKITKRGQNVTFRCDPISEHNRLYWYRQTLGQGPEFLTYFQNEAQLEKSRLLSDRFSAERPKGSFSTLEIQRTEQGDSAMYLCASSPPNTGLSYEQYFGPGTRLTVT.

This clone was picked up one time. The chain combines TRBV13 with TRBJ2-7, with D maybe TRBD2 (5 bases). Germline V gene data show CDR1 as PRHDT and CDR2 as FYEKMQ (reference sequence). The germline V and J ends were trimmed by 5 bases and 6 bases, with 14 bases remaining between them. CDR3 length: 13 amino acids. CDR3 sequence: CASSTGTGSEQYF. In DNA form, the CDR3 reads TGTGCCAGCAGCACCGGTACGGGGAGCGAGCAGTACTTC.

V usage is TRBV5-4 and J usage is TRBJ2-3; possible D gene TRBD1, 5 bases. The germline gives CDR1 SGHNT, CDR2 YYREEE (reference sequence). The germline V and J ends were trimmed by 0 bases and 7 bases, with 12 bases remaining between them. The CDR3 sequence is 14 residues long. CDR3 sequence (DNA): TGTGCCAGCAGCTTGGAGGGGCTTGCAAATACGCAGTATTTT. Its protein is CASSLEGLANTQYF.

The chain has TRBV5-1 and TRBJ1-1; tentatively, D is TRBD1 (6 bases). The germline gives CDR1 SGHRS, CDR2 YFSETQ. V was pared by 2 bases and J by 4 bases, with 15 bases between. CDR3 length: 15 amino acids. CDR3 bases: TGCGCCAGCAGCTTTAGACAGGCCGTAGGCACTGAAGCTTTCTTT. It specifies CASSFRQAVGTEAFF.

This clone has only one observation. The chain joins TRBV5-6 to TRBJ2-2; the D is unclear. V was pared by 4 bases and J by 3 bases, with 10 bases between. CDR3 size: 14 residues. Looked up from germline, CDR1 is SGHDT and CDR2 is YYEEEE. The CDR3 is CASSMSHYTGELFF. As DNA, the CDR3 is TGTGCCAGCAGCATGTCCCATTACACCGGGGAGCTGTTTTTT. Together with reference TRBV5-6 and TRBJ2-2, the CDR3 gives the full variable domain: DAGVTQSPTHLIKTRGQQVTLRCSPKSGHDTVSWYQQALGQGPQFIFQYYEEEERQRGNFPDRFSGHQFPNYSSELNVNALLLGDSALYLCASSMSHYTGELFFGEGSRLTVL.

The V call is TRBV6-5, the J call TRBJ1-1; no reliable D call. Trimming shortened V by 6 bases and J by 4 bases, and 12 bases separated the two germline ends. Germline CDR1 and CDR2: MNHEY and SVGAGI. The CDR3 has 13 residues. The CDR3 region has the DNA TGTGCCAGCAGCCCACCGGTCGGCACTGAAGCTTTCTTT. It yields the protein CASSPPVGTEAFF.

The CDR3 here is CASSSRWIGVTGELFF. In DNA, the CDR3 is TGTGCCAGCAGCTCCCGTTGGATAGGGGTCACCGGGGAGCTGTTTTTT. The J gene is TRBJ2-2, the V gene TRBV7-8; TRBD1 is a possible D gene (5 bases). V was clipped by 4 bases and J by 4 bases, with 16 bases between them. The CDR3 consists of 16 residues. CDR1 SGHVS and CDR2 FQNEAQ come from the germline V gene.

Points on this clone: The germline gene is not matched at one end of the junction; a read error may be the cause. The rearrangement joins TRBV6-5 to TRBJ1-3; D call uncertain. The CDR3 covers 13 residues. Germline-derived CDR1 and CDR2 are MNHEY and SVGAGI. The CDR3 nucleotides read TGTGCCAGCAGCGCAGCGGTTGGATACACCATATATTTT. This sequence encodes CASSAAVGYTIYF.

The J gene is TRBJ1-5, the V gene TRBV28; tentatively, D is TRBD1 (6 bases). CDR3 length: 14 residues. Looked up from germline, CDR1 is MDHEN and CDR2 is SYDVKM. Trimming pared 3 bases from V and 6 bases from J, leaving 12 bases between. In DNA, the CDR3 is TGTGCCAGCAGTTTGTACAGGGAGGGTCAGCCCCAGCATTTT. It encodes CASSLYREGQPQHF.

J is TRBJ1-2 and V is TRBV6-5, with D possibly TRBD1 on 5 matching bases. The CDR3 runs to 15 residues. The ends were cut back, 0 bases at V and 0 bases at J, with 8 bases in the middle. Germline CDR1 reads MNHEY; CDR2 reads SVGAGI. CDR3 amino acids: CASSYSETANYGYTF. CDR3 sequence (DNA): TGTGCCAGCAGTTACTCCGAGACAGCTAACTATGGCTACACCTTC.

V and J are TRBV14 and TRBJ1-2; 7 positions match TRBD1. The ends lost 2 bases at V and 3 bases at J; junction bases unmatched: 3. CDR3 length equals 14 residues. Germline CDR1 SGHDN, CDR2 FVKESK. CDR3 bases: TGTGCCAGCAGCCAATGGGGGACAGACTATGGCTACACCTTC. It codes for CASSQWGTDYGYTF.

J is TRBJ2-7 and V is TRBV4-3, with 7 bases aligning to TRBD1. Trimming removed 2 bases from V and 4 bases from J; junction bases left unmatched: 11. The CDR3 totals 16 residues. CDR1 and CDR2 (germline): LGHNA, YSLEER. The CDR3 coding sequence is TGCGCCAGCAGCCAATATCCAATCGGGACAGTTTACGAGCAGTACTTC. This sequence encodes CASSQYPIGTVYEQYF.